The clone carrying this T cell receptor beta chain was recorded a few times. Its cognate antigen is unknown. A library of TCRbeta sequences, prepared with unique molecular identifiers, was generated. TCRdb called the PCR reads again in MiXCR, with one record for every CDR3 protein. The sample comprises some 310,000 distinct CDR3 sequences, approximately 23% of which are singletons, and approximately 10% rests with the top ten. The germline CDR1 and CDR2 sequences are LGHNA and YNFKEQ. Trimming removed 0 bases from V and 4 bases from J, with 12 bases in between. The CDR3 is 15 residues long. This sample is drawn from a study of T-cell reconstitution after alpha-beta-depleted transplantation in children. Study outcomes and limitations: Several patients had high TCRbeta diversity at day 60; it came from surviving recipient T cells and thymic progenitors. T cells produced anew were the main source of T-cell counts and diversity one year after transplant. The origin of alpha-beta T cells about two months after transplant was reportedly several hundred expanded graft clones.

This rearrangement joins TRBV4-2 to TRBJ1-1, with a possible D match to TRBD1 (5 bases). This sequence originates from a male patient under 18 who had a stem cell transplant for acute lymphoblastic leukemia, so the T cells may come from the graft donor. The specimen was PBMCs, mostly from graft donor cells, collected 180 days after TCRalphabeta/CD19-depleted stem cell transplant. CDR3 nucleotide sequence: TGTGCCAGCAGCCAAGATTTTCGCGGGACCACTGAAGCTTTCTTT. It yields the protein CASSQDFRGTTEAFF.